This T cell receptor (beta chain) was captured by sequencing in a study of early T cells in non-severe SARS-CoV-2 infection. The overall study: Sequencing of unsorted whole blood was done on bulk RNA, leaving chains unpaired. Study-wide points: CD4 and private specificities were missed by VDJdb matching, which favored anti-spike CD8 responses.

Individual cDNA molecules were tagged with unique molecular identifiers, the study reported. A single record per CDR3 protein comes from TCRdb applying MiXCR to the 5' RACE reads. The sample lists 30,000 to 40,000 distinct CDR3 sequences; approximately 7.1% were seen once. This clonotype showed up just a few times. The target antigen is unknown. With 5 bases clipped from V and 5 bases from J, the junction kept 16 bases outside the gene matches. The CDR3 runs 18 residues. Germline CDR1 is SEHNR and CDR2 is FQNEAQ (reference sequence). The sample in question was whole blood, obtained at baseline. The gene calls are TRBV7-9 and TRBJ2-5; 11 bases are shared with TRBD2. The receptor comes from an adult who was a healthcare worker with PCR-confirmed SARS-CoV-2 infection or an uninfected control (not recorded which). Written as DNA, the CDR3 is TGTGCCAGCAGCGGAGAGACTAGCGGGAACGCCGCACTGGAGACCCAGTACTTC. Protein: CASSGETSGNAALETQYF.